This T cell receptor beta chain is from a study of control samples from healthy donors and cancer patients (dated by TCRdb to the early 2020s). Here V drops 4 bases and J drops 0 bases, and the junction holds 1 base not matched to any gene. CDR1 SGHNT and CDR2 YENEEA are derived from the germline V gene. From the cysteine up to the phenylalanine, the CDR3 has a length of 15 residues. Only CDR3 DNA remains: 45 bases, in frame from the first base. A note on this clone: The antigen it binds to is not known. No per-base quality is available; no much larger clone lies one base away.

The library was prepared using the immunoSEQ multiplex PCR assay. The table was pulled from immuneACCESS by TCRdb, which kept in-frame rearrangements only. Such tables lose some clones; where checked, under half of the loss comes from unresolved V genes, and the rest has no known cause. The sample table contains 110,000 to 150,000 clones; only one count was recorded for about 93% of them. Jointly, the top ten make up 14% of the sample. This receptor was taken from a man aged 60 to 69 with colorectal cancer. The sequence is built from TRBV11-3 and TRBJ2-5, with TRBD2 identical over 11 junction bases. The sample was PBMCs. The nucleotide sequence is given as TGTGCCAGCAGCTCGACTAGCGGGGACCAAGAGACCCAGTACTTC. Its amino acids are CASSSTSGDQETQYF.